One T cell receptor beta chain is described in this entry. The target antigen is unknown. The data stem from a study of CXCR3-negative and CXCR3-positive naive CD8 T cells. Study-level results: TRB CDR3s of CXCR3-positive naive cells were more hydrophobic than those of CXCR3-negative naive cells.

Libraries were UMI-labeled 5' RACE TRB cDNA. TCRdb derives one entry per CDR3 protein from the 5' RACE reads, leaving out DNA. The sample includes around 24,000 distinct CDR3 sequences. The sequencing input was naive CXCR3- CD8+ T cells from blood. Subset in this sample: CD45RO-CCR7+CD27+CD95- naive CD8+ T cells lacking CXCR3 (TNR3-). This receptor was identified in a human donor in good health. Some clones in this sample may be carry-over from other donors' samples.

CDR3 protein: CSVRGTEYTEAFF. J is TRBJ1-1 and V is TRBV29-1; checking the TCRdb D call of TRBD1 is not possible without DNA. The CDR3 extends over 13 amino acids. The germline CDR1 and CDR2 sequences are SQVTM and ANQGSEA.